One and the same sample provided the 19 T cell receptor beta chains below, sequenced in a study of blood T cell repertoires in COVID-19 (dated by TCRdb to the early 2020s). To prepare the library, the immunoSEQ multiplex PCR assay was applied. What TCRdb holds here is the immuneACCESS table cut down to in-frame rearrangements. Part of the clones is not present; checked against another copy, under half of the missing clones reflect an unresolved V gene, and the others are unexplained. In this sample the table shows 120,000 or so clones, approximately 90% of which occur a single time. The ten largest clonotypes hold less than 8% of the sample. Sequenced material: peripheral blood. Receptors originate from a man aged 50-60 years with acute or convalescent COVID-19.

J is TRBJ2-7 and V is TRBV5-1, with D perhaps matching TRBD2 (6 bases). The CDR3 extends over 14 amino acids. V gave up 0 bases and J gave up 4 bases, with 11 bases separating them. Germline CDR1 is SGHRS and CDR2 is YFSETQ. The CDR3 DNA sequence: TGCGCCAGCAGCTTGGTTCAGGGAGGATACGAGCAGTACTTC. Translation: CASSLVQGGYEQYF.

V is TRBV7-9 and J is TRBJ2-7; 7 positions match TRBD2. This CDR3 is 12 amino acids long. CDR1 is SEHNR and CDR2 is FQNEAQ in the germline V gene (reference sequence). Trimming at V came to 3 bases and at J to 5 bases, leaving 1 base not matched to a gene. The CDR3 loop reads CASSFGLDEQYF. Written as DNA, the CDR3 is TGTGCCAGCAGCTTCGGACTAGACGAGCAGTACTTC.

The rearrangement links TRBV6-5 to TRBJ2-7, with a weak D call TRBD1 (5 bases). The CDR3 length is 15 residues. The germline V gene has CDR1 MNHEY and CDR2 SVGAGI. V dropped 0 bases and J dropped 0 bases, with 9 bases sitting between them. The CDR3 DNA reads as TGTGCCAGCAGTTACTCCACAGGAAACTCCTACGAGCAGTACTTC. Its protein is CASSYSTGNSYEQYF.

CDR3 coding DNA: TGTGCCAGCAGCCTCGGACAGGGGAGCTCCTACGAGCAGTACTTC. Amino acid sequence: CASSLGQGSSYEQYF. The chain recombines TRBV9 with TRBJ2-7, with 9 positions matching TRBD1. V shed 4 bases, J shed 0 bases, and the junction held 5 bases outside the gene matches. Germline V gene data show CDR1 as SGDLS and CDR2 as YYNGEE. This CDR3 has 15 amino acids.

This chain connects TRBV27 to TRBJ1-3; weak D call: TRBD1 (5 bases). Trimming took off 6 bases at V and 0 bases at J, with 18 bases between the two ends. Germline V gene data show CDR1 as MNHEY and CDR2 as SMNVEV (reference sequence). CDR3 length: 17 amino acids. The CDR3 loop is CASSQSRGKSSGNTIYF. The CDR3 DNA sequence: TGTGCCAGCAGCCAGAGTAGGGGAAAGAGCTCTGGAAACACCATATATTTT.

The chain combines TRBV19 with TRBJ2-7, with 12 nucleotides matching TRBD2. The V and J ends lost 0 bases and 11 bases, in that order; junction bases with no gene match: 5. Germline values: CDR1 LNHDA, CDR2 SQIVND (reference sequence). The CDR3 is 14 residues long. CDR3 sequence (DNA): TGTGCCAGTAGTATAGATCCACGGACTAGCGGGAAGTACTTC. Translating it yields CASSIDPRTSGKYF.

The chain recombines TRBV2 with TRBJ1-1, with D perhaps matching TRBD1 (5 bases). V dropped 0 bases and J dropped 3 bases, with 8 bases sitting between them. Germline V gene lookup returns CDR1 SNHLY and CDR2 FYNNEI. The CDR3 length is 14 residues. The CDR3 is CASSEARGYTEAFF. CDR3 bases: TGTGCCAGCAGTGAAGCGCGGGGGTACACTGAAGCTTTCTTT.

The CDR3 is CASSQTSLRGNEQFF. Written as DNA, the CDR3 is TGCGCCAGCAGCCAGACTAGCCTAAGGGGTAATGAGCAGTTCTTC. The rearrangement uses TRBV10-2 and TRBJ2-1, with 7 bases identical to TRBD2. This CDR3 contains 15 residues. The junction had 12 bases not matched to a gene; V was cut back by 6 bases and J by 7 bases. The germline CDR1 and CDR2 sequences are WSHSY and SAAADI.

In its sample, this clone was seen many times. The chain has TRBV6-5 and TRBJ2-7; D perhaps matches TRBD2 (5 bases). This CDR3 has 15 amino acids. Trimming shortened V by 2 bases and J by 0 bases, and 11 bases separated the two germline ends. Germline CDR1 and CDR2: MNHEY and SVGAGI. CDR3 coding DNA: TGTGCCAGCAGTTACAGGGAGTTCCCCTCCTACGAGCAGTACTTC. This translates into CASSYREFPSYEQYF.

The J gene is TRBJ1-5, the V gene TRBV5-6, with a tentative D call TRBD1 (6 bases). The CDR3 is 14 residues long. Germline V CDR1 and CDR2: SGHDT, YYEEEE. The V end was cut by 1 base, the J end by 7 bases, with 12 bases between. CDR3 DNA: TGTGCCAGCAGCTTGCCAGGGGCGTTCCAGCCCCAGCATTTT. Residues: CASSLPGAFQPQHF.

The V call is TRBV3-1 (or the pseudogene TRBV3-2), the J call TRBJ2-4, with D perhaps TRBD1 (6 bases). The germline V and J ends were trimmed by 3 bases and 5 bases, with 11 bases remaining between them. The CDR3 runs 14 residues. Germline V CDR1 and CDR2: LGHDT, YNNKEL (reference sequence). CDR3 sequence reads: CASSHGQPQNIQYF. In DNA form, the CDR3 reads TGTGCCAGCAGCCACGGACAGCCTCAAAACATTCAGTACTTC.

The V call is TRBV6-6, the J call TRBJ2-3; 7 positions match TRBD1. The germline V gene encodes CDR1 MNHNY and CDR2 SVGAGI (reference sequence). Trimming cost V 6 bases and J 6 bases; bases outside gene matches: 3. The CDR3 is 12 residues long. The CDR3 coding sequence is TGTGCCAGCAGGCTACAGGGGGATACGCAGTATTTT. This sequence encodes CASRLQGDTQYF.

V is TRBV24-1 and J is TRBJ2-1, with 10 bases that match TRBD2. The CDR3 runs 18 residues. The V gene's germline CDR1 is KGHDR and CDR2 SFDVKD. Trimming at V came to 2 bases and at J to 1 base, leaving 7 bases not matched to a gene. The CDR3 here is CATSDSRLAGPSYNEQFF. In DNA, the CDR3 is TGTGCCACCAGTGATTCCCGACTAGCGGGCCCATCCTACAATGAGCAGTTCTTC.

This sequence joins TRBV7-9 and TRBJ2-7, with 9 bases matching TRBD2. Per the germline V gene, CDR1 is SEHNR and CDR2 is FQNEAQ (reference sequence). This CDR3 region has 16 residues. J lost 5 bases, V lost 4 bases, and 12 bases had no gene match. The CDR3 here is CASSSPSGTSRNEQYF. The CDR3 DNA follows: TGTGCCAGCAGCTCCCCCTCCGGGACTAGCAGGAACGAGCAGTACTTC.

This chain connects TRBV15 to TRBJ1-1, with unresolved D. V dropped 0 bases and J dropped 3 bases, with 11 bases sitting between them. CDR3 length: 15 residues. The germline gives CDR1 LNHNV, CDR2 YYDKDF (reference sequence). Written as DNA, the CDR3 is TGTGCCACCAGCAGAGATCTGGAGGCTTACACTGAAGCTTTCTTT. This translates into CATSRDLEAYTEAFF.

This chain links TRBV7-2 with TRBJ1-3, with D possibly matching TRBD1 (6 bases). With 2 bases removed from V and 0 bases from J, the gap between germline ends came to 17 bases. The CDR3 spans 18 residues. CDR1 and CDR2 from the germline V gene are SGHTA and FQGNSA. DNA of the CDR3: TGTGCCAGCAGCTTAAGGGGGGGAGGATCTAACTCTGGAAACACCATATATTTT. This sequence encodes CASSLRGGGSNSGNTIYF.

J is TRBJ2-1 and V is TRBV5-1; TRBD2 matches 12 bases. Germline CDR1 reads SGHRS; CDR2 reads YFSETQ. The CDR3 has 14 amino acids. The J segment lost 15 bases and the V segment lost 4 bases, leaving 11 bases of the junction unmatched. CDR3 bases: TGCGCCAGCAGCACGACTAGCGGGAGAGCGGAGGGGTTCTTC. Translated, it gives CASSTTSGRAEGFF.

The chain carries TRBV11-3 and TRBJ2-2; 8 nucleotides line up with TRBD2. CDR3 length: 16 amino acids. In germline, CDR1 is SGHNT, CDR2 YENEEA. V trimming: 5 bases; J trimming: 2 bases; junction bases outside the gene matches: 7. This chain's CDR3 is CASSTGGAVNTGELFF. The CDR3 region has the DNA TGTGCCAGCAGCACCGGGGGGGCAGTAAACACCGGGGAGCTGTTTTTT.

The CDR3: CASSDPPAGIYEQYF. CDR3 DNA: TGCGCCAGCAGTGATCCCCCAGCGGGAATATACGAGCAGTACTTC. The chain couples TRBV10-1 to TRBJ2-7; TRBD2 aligns across 7 bases. With V trimmed by 3 bases and J by 4 bases, 9 bases remained unmatched. This CDR3 contains 15 residues. Germline assignment: CDR1 WNHNN and CDR2 SYGVQD (reference sequence).